This T cell receptor beta chain was obtained from a study of identical twins. J gave up 9 bases and V 5 bases, and 6 bases lay outside the gene matches. CDR1 is SGHTA and CDR2 is FQGNSA in the germline V gene. CDR3 length: 13 amino acids. The donors were all healthy and Caucasian. TCRdb processed the 5' RACE reads anew with MiXCR; each CDR3 protein has one entry. The profile shows a few hundred thousand distinct CDR3 sequences, around 24% of them singletons. The data also belong to a second study, concerning T cells expressing NK-cell markers. As that study records: Sorted CD3+CD56-NKG2C+, CD3+CD56+NKG2C+ and CD3+CD56+NKG2C- T cells supplied the TCR beta repertoires. Five or six donors showed dominant NKG2C+ clonotypes comprising about 1.0-7.0% of their CD8+ T cells.

The sample was CD4+ T cells sorted from blood. The TCR comes from a woman aged 18-35 years in good health. This rearrangement joins TRBV7-2 to TRBJ2-4, with 8 bases identical to TRBD1. CDR3 nucleotide sequence: TGTGCCAGCAGCCCTGACAGGGGCTCCATTCAGTACTTC. Amino acids: CASSPDRGSIQYF.